These T cell receptor beta chains were read from a single sample in a study of blood T cells in healthy people across ages. From the 5' RACE reads, TCRdb called clonotypes with MiXCR, one entry per CDR3 protein. The sample records approximately 800,000 distinct CDR3 sequences, around 62% being singletons. Sequencing input: blood. All receptors derive from a young man in good health. The CDR3 runs from the conserved cysteine through the conserved F or W.

TRBV4-3,CASSQGPGETYEQYF
TRBV3-1,CASSQAGPPNEQFF
TRBV14,CASSQDTTQSRQETQYF
TRBV6-2/TRBV6-3,CASSDSVWANVLTF
TRBV2,CASMRGGEGNEQYF
TRBV20-1,CSARGLAGGGYEQYF
TRBV28,CASSPGGTGQYF
TRBV6-5,CASSYSTFEYF
TRBV18,CASSPRDGSNQPQHF
TRBV7-2,CASSFLGAGQPQHF
TRBV9,CASSVEGKTQYF
TRBV12-3/TRBV12-4,CASTWYNEQFF
TRBV2,CATGQEGFYGYTF
TRBV24-1,CATSRTGINYDYTF
TRBV19,CASRSPAGGTTDTQYF
TRBV12-3/TRBV12-4,CASSLTSRLARDEQFF
TRBV9,CASSVGPLSTDTQYF
TRBV20-1,CSARGRTPNEQPQHF
TRBV10-3,CAISDAGVQETQYF
TRBV7-9,CASSPGTSGHNNEQFF